This T cell receptor beta chain was sequenced in a study of cytomegalovirus exposure and HLA in healthy donors. The CDR3 extends over 14 amino acids. CDR1 is SQVTM and CDR2 is ANQGSEA in the germline V gene. The V segment lost 6 bases and the J segment 13 bases; nucleotides outside the gene matches: 13. The study ran its PCR with 60 Vbeta and 13 Jbeta primers. Sequenced by immunoSEQ multiplex PCR; TCRdb stores in-frame clones only, minus some. This table holds over 200,000 clones, approximately 78% found once. This clone was counted a few times. This chain uses TRBV29-1 with TRBJ2-6; 9 bases line up with TRBD1. The TCR sequence derives from a male donor in good health and CMV-seronegative. Sequenced sample: PBMCs. The CDR3 DNA reads as TGCAGCGTAGCGTCCGGGACAGGGCTAAGGGTCCTGACTTTC. Its protein is CSVASGTGLRVLTF.